The sequence of this T cell receptor (beta chain) was determined in a study of CD8 T cells in ankylosing spondylitis. This clonotype showed up just a few times. Its antigen remains unknown. The CDR3 covers 15 residues. The junction had 2 bases not matched to a gene; V was cut back by 4 bases and J by 4 bases. The germline gives CDR1 SQVTM, CDR2 ANQGSEA. Quantitative barcoded 5'-RACE was used to prepare TCR beta libraries. TCRdb recomputed calls from the 5' RACE reads with MiXCR, one row per CDR3 protein. Among some 700,000 distinct CDR3 sequences listed, roughly 19% were seen once. Findings and caveats of the study: Reportedly, matched ankylosing spondylitis synovial fluid was significantly enriched for disease-linked clones. CD8+ by phenotype, disease-linked clones were relatively rare in peripheral blood. For ankylosing spondylitis blood, a TCR beta motif of under 10 highly homologous variants appeared characteristic.

This TCR came from a male donor with ankylosing spondylitis. Sequencing input: blood, either unsorted or a sorted T cell fraction (not recorded which). The V and J genes are TRBV29-1 and TRBJ2-1, with 15 bases aligning to TRBD2. CDR3 DNA sequence: TGCAGCGTTGGAGGGACTAGCGGGAGGTACAATGAGCAGTTCTTC. Residues: CSVGGTSGRYNEQFF.